The entry that follows covers one T cell receptor (beta chain) sequence. This clonotype was seen more than once but under ten times. Its target antigen remains unknown. One base away there is no much larger clone; base qualities are not given. The TCR beta CDR3 regions were amplified from the RNA transcripts. For the first round of RT-PCR on the TCR CDR3, the HTBI primer set was used together with the Qiagen OneStep RT-PCR kit. Libraries were constructed in a second round of multiplex PCR, after which size selection and purification were carried out. The libraries were sequenced on an Illumina HiSeq2000 using paired-end 100 bp reads. The study's own analysis went as follows. SOAPnuke was used to process the raw data, with reads discarded if the reads contained adapters or uncalled bases, had a mean Phred below 15, or lacked an exact constant-primer or identifier match. COPE v1.2.5 was used to merge the high-quality paired reads, and each unique nucleotide sequence was defined as a clonotype. MiTCR v1.1 was used to align the clonotypes against IMGT TRBV, TRBD and TRBJ reference segments. The analysis included only V-J combinations with a frequency above 0.0001, which together covered about 99% of the repertoires. A TCS score was defined as the ratio between F50 (clonal expansion) and ExV (chaos), using BLOSUM62-based TCRdist between CDR3 peptides within each V-J. Welch's t-statistics and random forest reduced approximately 520 V-J features to some 14, which were used in a naive Bayes classifier (R e1071). In TCRdb, the public reads were trimmed at Q25 with fastp and aligned with MiXCR, with productive beta chains retained. When rows share a CDR3 protein, they turn into one entry using the most common DNA and genes. V and J calls and clone size were set by TCRdb, not the authors. This sample lists around 350,000 distinct CDR3 sequences; around 15% were detected once. The leading ten clones occupy around 20% of the sample.

Ophthalmopathy patients had moderately to severely active disease, Clinical Activity Score of at least 3, NOSPECS grade of at least 4, and duration under 3 months. Any patient with an uncontrolled infection, another autoimmune disease, pregnancy or lactation was excluded. Diagnoses were established on the basis of clinical symptoms, serum thyroxine and TRAb, thyroid ultrasound, and orbital computed tomography. PBMCs were isolated from 8 to 10 ml of fresh peripheral blood by Ficoll-Paque density gradient centrifugation. Total RNA was extracted using Trizol reagent, and RNA quality was assessed on an Agilent 2100 Bioanalyzer. This record comes from a study of T cells in Graves' hyperthyroidism and ophthalmopathy (dated by TCRdb to about 2019). Context from the whole study: Peripheral blood was sampled at the time of initial diagnosis, prior to any treatment. To identify distinguishing TCR V-J signatures, a discovery cohort of about 100 patients was used, comprising 43 with Graves' ophthalmopathy and around 57 with stable Graves' hyperthyroidism. Prospective prediction of ophthalmopathy was tested in an independent validation cohort consisting of 18 hyperthyroidism patients and 17 patients who later progressed to ophthalmopathy. The 100 or so discovery patients were randomly divided into training and test sets at a 7:3 ratio. Thyroid tissue and blood T-cell repertoires from several Graves' hyperthyroidism patients were also compared in the study. After blood sampling, hyperthyroidism patients were treated with methimazole at a starting dose of 30 mg daily, and ophthalmopathy patients were treated with high-dose intravenous methylprednisolone. The paper describes TCR Vbeta CDR3 sequencing of around 140 peripheral blood samples, made up of approximately 40 ophthalmopathy patients, 70 to 75 hyperthyroidism patients and approximately 17 progressor patients. What the authors observed across the whole study: In validation, the model predicted progression to ophthalmopathy with around 71% sensitivity and around 72% specificity, a median of about 6 months before onset. Sample size was not statistically predetermined, and investigators were not blinded to group allocation. Most expanded thyroid clonotypes (frequency above 0.001) were also detected in blood, a finding suggesting that blood repertoires may reflect thyroid immune responses. In cross-validation, a model built on a 13 V-J signature told ophthalmopathy apart from stable hyperthyroidism with under 90% sensitivity and about 81% specificity, and in testing the same model reached 80%/75%.

CDR1 and CDR2, looked up from the germline V gene, are MGHRA and YSYEKL. V is cut back by 2 bases and J by 4 bases, with 5 bases in the junction unmatched. From the cysteine up to the phenylalanine, the CDR3 has a length of 15 residues. Of all the DNA, just the CDR3 is kept, 45 bases in frame from base 1. The receptor comes from a woman in her 30s with Graves' ophthalmopathy. The V gene is TRBV4-1 and the J gene is TRBJ1-1, and 9 junction bases match TRBD1. Sequenced sample: blood. The DNA sequence follows: TGCGCCAGCAGCCAACCCGGGACAGGGACCACTGAAGCTTTCTTT. Its amino acids are CASSQPGTGTTEAFF.